Many counts were recorded for the clone carrying this T cell receptor beta chain. This CDR3 is built from 13 residues. J lost 15 bases, V lost 0 bases, and 6 bases had no gene match. Germline assignment: CDR1 SGHVS and CDR2 FQNEAQ. This sample is part of a study of T cells in Graves' hyperthyroidism and ophthalmopathy. From RNA transcripts, TCR beta CDR3 regions were amplified. The HTBI primer set was used in a first-round RT-PCR of the TCR CDR3. A single record per CDR3 protein comes from TCRdb applying MiXCR to the multiplex PCR reads. The top ten hold roughly 7% of the sample, which has 600,000 or so distinct CDR3 sequences, more than 13% seen once.

The chain joins TRBV7-8 to TRBJ2-1; 9 positions match TRBD2. The receptor was isolated from a young woman with Graves' ophthalmopathy. The sequencing input was blood. Here the CDR3 DNA reads TGTGCCAGCAGCTTAGCGGTGACTAGCGGCGGGTTCTTC. The encoded protein is CASSLAVTSGGFF. Supplemented by reference TRBV7-8 and TRBJ2-1, the full variable domain reads GAGVSQSPRYKVAKRGQDVALRCDPISGHVSLFWYQQALGQGPEFLTYFQNEAQLDKSGLPSDRFFAERPEGSVSTLKIQRTQQEDSAVYLCASSLAVTSGGFFGPGTRLTVL.